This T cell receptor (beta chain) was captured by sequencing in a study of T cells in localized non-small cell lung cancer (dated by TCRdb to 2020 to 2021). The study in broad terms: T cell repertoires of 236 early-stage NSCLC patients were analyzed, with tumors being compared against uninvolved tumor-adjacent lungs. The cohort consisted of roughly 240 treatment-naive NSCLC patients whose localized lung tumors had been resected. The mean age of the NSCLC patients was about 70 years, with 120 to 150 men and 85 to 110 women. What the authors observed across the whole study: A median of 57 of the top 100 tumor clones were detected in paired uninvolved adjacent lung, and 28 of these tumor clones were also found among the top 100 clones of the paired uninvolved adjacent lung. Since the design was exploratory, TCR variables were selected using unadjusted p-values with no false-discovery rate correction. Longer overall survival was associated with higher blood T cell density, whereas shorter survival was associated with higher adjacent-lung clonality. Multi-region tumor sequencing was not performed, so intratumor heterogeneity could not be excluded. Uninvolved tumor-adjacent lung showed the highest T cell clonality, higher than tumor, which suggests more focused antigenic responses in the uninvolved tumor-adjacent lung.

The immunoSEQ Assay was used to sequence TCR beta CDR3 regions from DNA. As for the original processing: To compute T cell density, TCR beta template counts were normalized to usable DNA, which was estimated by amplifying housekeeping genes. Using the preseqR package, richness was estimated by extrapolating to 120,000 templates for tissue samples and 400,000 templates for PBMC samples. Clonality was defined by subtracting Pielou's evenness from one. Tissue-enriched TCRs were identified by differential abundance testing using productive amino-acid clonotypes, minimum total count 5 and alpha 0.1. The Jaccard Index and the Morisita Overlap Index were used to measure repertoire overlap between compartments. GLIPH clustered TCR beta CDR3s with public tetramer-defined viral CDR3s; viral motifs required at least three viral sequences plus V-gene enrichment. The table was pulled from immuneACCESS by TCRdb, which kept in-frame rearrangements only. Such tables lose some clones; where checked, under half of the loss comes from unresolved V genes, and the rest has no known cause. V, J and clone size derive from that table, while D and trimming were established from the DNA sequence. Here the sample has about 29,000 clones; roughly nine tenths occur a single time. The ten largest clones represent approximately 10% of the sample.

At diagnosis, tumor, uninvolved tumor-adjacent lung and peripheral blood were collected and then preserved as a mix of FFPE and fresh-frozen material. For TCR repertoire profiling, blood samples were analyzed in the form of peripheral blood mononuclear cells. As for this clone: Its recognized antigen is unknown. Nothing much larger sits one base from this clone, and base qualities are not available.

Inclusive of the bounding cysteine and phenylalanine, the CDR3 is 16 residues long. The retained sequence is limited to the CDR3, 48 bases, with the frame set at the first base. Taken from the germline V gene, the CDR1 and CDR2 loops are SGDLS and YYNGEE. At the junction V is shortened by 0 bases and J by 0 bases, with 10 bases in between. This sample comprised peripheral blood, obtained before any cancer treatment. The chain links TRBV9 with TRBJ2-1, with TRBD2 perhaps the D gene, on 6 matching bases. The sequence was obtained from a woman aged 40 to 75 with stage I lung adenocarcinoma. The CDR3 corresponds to CASSVVSGSSYNEQFF. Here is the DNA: TGTGCCAGCAGCGTAGTGTCCGGGAGCTCCTACAATGAGCAGTTCTTC. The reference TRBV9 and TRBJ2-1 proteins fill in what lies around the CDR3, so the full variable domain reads DSGVTQTPKHLITATGQRVTLRCSPRSGDLSVYWYQQSLDQGLQFLIQYYNGEERAKGNILERFSAQQFPDLHSELNLSSLELGDSALYFCASSVVSGSSYNEQFFGPGTRLTVL.